This T cell receptor (beta chain) was recovered during a study of blood T cell repertoires in COVID-19. About the study: Some COVID-19 samples were acute and others convalescent; all came from the United States, Italy and Spain. In each case, the material was cDNA or gDNA derived from T cells, B-cell-depleted T cells, or PBMCs.

Per the germline V gene, CDR1 is SEHNR and CDR2 is FQNEAQ (reference sequence). The junction had 13 bases not matched to a gene; V was cut back by 4 bases and J by 0 bases. The CDR3 is 18 residues long. Authors' processing steps: Amplification from reference gene primers served as the basis for estimated nucleated cell counts. Here immunoSEQ multiplex PCR was the method, and the copy in TCRdb shows in-frame clones only, minus some. The DNA was the basis for D and trimming; V, J and clone size are from that table. The table lists about 150,000 clones, 87% of them singletons. This TCR was recovered from a human donor in a cohort sampled during active COVID-19. Specimen: peripheral blood. The genes are TRBV7-9 and TRBJ1-1; 8 bases match TRBD1. CDR3 in amino acids: CASSWLGGTGAMNTEAFF. CDR3 DNA sequence: TGTGCCAGCAGCTGGCTCGGCGGGACAGGAGCAATGAACACTGAAGCTTTCTTT.